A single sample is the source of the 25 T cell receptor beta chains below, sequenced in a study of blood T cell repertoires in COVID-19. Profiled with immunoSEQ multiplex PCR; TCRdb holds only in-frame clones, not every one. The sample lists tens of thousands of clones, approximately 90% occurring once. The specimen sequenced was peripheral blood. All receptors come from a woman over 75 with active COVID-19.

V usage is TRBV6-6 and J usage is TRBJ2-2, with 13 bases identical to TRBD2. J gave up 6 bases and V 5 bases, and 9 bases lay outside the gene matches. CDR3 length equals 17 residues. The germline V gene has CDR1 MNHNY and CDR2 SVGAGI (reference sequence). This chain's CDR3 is CASSPGLAGAVPGELFF. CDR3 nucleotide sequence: TGTGCCAGCAGTCCTGGACTAGCGGGAGCAGTTCCCGGGGAGCTGTTTTTT.

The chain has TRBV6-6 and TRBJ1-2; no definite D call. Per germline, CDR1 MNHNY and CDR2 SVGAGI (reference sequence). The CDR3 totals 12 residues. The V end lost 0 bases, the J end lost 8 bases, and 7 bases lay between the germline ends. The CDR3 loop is CASSYSSVGYTF. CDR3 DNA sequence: TGTGCCAGCAGTTACTCGAGTGTCGGCTACACCTTC.

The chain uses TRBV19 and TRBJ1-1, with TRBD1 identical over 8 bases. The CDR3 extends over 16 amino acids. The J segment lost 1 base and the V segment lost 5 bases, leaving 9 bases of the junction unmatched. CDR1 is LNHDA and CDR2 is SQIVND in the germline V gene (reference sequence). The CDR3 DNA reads TGTGCCAGTAGTGCCGACAGGGGACCCCCGAACACTGAAGCTTTCTTT. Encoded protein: CASSADRGPPNTEAFF.

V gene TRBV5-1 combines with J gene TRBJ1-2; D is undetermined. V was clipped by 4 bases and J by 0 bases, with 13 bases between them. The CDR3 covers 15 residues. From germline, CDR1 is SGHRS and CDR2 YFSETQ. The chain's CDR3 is CASSRNDKTNYGYTF. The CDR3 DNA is TGCGCCAGCAGCCGAAACGACAAAACTAACTATGGCTACACCTTC.

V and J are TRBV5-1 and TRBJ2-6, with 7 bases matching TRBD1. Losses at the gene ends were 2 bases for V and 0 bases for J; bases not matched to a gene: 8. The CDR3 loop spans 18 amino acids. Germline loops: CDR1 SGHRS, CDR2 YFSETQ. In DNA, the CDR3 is TGCGCCAGCAGCTTACCGGGACAGCTACTCTCTGGGGCCAACGTCCTGACTTTC. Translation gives CASSLPGQLLSGANVLTF.

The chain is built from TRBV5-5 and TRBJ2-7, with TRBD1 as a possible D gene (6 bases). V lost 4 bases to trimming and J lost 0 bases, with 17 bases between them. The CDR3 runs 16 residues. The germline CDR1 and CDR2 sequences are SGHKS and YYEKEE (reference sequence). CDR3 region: CASSQGGHMSSYEQYV. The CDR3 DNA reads TGTGCCAGCAGCCAAGGGGGACACATGAGCTCCTACGAGCAGTACGTC.

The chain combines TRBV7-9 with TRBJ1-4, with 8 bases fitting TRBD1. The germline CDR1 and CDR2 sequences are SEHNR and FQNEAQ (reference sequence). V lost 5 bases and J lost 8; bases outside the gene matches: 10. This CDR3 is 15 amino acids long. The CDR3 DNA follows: TGTGCCAGCAGCCTCCCGACAGGGGCAGGAGAAAAACTGTTTTTT. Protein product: CASSLPTGAGEKLFF.

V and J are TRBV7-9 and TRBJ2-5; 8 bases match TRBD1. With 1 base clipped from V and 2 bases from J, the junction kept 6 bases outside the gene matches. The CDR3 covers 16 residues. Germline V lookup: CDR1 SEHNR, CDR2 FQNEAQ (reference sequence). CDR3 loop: CASSLVGTGEQETQYF. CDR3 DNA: TGTGCCAGCAGCTTAGTGGGGACAGGAGAACAAGAGACCCAGTACTTC.

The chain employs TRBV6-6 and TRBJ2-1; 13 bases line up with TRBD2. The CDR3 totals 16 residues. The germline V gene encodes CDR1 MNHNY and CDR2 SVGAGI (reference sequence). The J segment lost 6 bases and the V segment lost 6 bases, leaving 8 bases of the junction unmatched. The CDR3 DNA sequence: TGTGCCAGCAGCATAGGACTAGCGGGAGTGGGCAATGAGCAGTTCTTC. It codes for CASSIGLAGVGNEQFF.

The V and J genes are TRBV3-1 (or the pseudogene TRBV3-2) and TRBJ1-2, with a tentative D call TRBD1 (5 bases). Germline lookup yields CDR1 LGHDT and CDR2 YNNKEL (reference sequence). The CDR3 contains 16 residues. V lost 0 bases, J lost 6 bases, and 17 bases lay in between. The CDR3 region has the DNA TGTGCCAGCAGCCAAGATTTGGCGGGGGTTGACAATGGCTACACCTTC. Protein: CASSQDLAGVDNGYTF.

The CDR3, as DNA: TGTGCCAGCAGCCAAGTAGATTGGGCAGGGGGCGGCGACACTGAAGCTTTCTTT. This codes for CASSQVDWAGGGDTEAFF. The rearrangement links TRBV14 to TRBJ1-1, with 8 nucleotides matching TRBD1. This CDR3 spans 18 amino acids. J lost 3 bases, V lost 1 base, and 13 bases had no gene match. CDR1 is SGHDN and CDR2 is FVKESK in the germline V gene. Drawing the rest from reference TRBV14 and TRBJ1-1, the complete variable domain is EAGVTQFPSHSVIEKGQTVTLRCDPISGHDNLYWYRRVMGKEIKFLLHFVKESKQDESGMPNNRFLAERTGGTYSTLKVQPAELEDSGVYFCASSQVDWAGGGDTEAFFGQGTRLTVV.

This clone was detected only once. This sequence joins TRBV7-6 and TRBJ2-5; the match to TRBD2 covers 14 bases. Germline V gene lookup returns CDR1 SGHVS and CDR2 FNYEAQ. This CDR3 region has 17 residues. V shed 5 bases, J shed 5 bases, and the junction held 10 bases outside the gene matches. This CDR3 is CASSRYGTSGRRETQYF. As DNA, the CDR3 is TGTGCCAGCAGCCGATACGGGACTAGCGGGAGAAGGGAGACCCAGTACTTC.

The DNA of the CDR3 is TGTGCCAGCAGTTCTCCGGGACTAGCGTTAGTGACGCAGTATTTT. Protein: CASSSPGLALVTQYF. The chain links TRBV28 to TRBJ2-3, with 10 bases fitting TRBD2. The germline V gene encodes CDR1 MDHEN and CDR2 SYDVKM. The CDR3 is made up of 15 amino acids. The V segment lost 4 bases and the J segment 9 bases; nucleotides outside the gene matches: 10.

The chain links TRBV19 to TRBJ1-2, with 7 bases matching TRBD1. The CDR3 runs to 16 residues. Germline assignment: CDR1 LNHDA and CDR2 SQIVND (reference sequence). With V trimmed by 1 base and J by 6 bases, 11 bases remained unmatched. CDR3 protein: CASSIGRRQGKDGYTF. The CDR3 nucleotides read TGTGCCAGTAGTATAGGGAGGCGACAGGGAAAGGATGGCTACACCTTC.

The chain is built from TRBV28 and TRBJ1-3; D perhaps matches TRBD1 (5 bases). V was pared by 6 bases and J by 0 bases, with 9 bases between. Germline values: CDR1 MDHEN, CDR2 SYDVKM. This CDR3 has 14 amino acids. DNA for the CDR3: TGTGCCAGCAGCCGGGACTTCTCTGGAAACACCATATATTTT. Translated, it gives CASSRDFSGNTIYF.

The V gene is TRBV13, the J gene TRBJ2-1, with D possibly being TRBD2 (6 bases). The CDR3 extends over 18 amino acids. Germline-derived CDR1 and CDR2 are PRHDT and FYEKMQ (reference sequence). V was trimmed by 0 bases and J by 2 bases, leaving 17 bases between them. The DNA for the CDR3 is TGTGCCAGCAGCTTAGGCCTCCGACTAGGCCCCACCTACAATGAGCAGTTCTTC. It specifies CASSLGLRLGPTYNEQFF.

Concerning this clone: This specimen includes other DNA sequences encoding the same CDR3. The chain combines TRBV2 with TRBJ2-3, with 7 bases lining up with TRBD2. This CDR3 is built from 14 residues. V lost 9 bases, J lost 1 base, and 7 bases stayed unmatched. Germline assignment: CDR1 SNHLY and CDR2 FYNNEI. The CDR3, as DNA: TGTGCCAGTAGGCCTCGGGAGGGCACAGATACGCAGTATTTT. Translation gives CASRPREGTDTQYF.

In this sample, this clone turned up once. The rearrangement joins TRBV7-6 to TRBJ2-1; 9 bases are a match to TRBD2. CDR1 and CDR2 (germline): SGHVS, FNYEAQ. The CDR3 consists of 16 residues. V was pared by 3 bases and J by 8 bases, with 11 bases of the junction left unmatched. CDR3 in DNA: TGTGCCAGCAGCTTGGCTCTAGCGGGATCGACGCATGAGCAGTTCTTC. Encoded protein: CASSLALAGSTHEQFF.

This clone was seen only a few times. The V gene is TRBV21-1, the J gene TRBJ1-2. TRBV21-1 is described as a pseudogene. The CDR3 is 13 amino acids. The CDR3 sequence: CASSNGPSYGYTF. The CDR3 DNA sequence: TGTGCCAGCAGCAATGGCCCTAGCTATGGCTACACCTTC.

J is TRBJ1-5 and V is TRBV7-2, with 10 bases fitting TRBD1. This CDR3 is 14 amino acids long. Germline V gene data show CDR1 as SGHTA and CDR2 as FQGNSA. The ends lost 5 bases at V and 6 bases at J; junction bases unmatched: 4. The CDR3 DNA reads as TGTGCCAGCAGCCATCGACAGGGGGCTCAGCCCCAGCATTTT. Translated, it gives CASSHRQGAQPQHF.

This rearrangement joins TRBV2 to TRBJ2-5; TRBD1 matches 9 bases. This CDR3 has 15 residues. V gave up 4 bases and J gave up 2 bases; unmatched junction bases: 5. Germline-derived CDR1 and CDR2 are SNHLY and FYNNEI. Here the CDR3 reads CASSAGQGRQETQYF. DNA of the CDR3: TGTGCCAGCAGTGCGGGACAGGGACGTCAAGAGACCCAGTACTTC.

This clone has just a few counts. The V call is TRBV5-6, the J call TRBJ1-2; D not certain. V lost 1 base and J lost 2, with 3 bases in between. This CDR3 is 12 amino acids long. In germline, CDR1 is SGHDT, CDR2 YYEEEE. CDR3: CASSLTNYGYTF. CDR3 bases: TGTGCCAGCAGCTTGACAAACTATGGCTACACCTTC.

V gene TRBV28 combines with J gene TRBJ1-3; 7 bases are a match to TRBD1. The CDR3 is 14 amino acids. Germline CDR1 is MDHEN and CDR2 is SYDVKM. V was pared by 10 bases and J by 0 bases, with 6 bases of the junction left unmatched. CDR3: CATAQGRSGNTIYF. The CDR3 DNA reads TGTGCCACCGCACAGGGGCGCTCTGGAAACACCATATATTTT.

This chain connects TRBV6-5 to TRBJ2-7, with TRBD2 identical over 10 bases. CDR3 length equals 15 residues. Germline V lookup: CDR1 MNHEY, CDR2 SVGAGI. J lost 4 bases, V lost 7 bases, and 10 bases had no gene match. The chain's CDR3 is CASTKGSSGSYEQYF. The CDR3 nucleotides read TGTGCCAGCACCAAAGGGTCTAGCGGGAGTTACGAGCAGTACTTC.

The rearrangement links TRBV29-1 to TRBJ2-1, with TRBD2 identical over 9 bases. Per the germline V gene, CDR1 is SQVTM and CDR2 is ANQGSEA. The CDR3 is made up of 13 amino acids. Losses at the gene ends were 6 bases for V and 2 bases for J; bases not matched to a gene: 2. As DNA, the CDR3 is TGCAGCGTCTTAGCGGGAGCCTACAATGAGCAGTTCTTC. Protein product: CSVLAGAYNEQFF.